These T cell receptor beta chains were read from a single sample in a study of blood T cells in healthy people across ages. TCRdb passed the 5' RACE reads through MiXCR, listing each CDR3 protein once. This table holds under 2,000,000 distinct CDR3 sequences, around half found once. The sequencing input was blood. Source of these receptors: a woman in her thirties or forties in good health. CDR3s include the opening cysteine and the closing phenylalanine or tryptophan. Each record gives: V gene, clone size, D gene, J gene, CDR3 DNA, CDR3 protein. The D gene is left open where the match is weak. Expanded clones get a size class; other rows say once, few or many, or leave the size out.

v_call: TRBV20-1
clone_size: -
d_call: -
j_call: TRBJ2-7
cdr3_nt: TGCAGTGCTTCCTCGAACAGGGAGACCTACGAGCAGTACTTC
cdr3_aa: CSASSNRETYEQYF

v_call: TRBV28
clone_size: few
d_call: -
j_call: TRBJ2-5
cdr3_nt: TGTGCCAGCAGTCAGCTGTCGAAAGAGCAGTACTTC
cdr3_aa: CASSQLSKEQYF

v_call: TRBV4-1
clone_size: few
d_call: TRBD2
j_call: TRBJ2-5
cdr3_nt: TGCGCCAGCAGCTTTCGGGGGCAGCTCCGGGAGGGAGAGACCCAGTACTTC
cdr3_aa: CASSFRGQLREGETQYF

v_call: TRBV7-2
clone_size: -
d_call: TRBD1
j_call: TRBJ2-1
cdr3_nt: TGTGCCAGCGGTAGGACAGGGATAGACAATGAGCAGTTCTTC
cdr3_aa: CASGRTGIDNEQFF

v_call: TRBV28
clone_size: -
d_call: TRBD1
j_call: TRBJ2-7
cdr3_nt: TGTGCCAGCAGTTCGTCCGGGACAGGGGATCGGCACGAGCAGTACTTC
cdr3_aa: CASSSSGTGDRHEQYF

v_call: TRBV29-1
clone_size: -
d_call: TRBD1
j_call: TRBJ1-2
cdr3_nt: TGCAGCGTTCGACAGGGTAACTATGGCTACACCTTC
cdr3_aa: CSVRQGNYGYTF

v_call: TRBV7-2
clone_size: -
d_call: -
j_call: TRBJ2-7
cdr3_nt: TGTGCCAGCAGCTTGGGCCGGACCGGGACAAGCTACGAGCAGTACTTC
cdr3_aa: CASSLGRTGTSYEQYF

v_call: TRBV6-5
clone_size: -
d_call: -
j_call: TRBJ1-5
cdr3_nt: TGTGCCAGCAGTTACTCGGTCTATAGCAATCAGCCCCAGCATTTT
cdr3_aa: CASSYSVYSNQPQHF

v_call: TRBV6-1
clone_size: few
d_call: -
j_call: TRBJ2-5
cdr3_nt: TGTGCCAGTACCCAAATCGGTCTGTTTGGAGAGACCCAGTACTTC
cdr3_aa: CASTQIGLFGETQYF

v_call: TRBV20-1
clone_size: -
d_call: -
j_call: TRBJ2-3
cdr3_nt: TGCAGTGCTGATTCGACAGGCCGCACAGATACGCAGTATTTT
cdr3_aa: CSADSTGRTDTQYF

v_call: TRBV29-1
clone_size: few
d_call: -
j_call: TRBJ2-3
cdr3_nt: TGCAGCGTGGGGTTTCTCCCGACAGATACGCAGTATTTT
cdr3_aa: CSVGFLPTDTQYF

v_call: TRBV7-2
clone_size: -
d_call: -
j_call: TRBJ2-4
cdr3_nt: TGTGCCAGCAGCCCCGCCCAGGGCTACATTCAGTACTTC
cdr3_aa: CASSPAQGYIQYF

v_call: TRBV6-6
clone_size: once
d_call: -
j_call: TRBJ2-1
cdr3_nt: TGTGCCAGCAGTTTATCCGGGAGAGATCACGTTGAGCAGTTCTTC
cdr3_aa: CASSLSGRDHVEQFF

v_call: TRBV5-5
clone_size: -
d_call: -
j_call: TRBJ2-6
cdr3_nt: TGTGCCAGCAGCTTGCCCCACGGGGCCCTCTCTGGGGCCAACGTCCCGACTTTC
cdr3_aa: CASSLPHGALSGANVPTF

v_call: TRBV5-1
clone_size: -
d_call: -
j_call: TRBJ2-1
cdr3_nt: TGCGCCAGCAGCTTGGGCGGAGAGGTCAATGAGCAGTTCTTC
cdr3_aa: CASSLGGEVNEQFF

v_call: TRBV29-1
clone_size: many
d_call: -
j_call: TRBJ2-7
cdr3_nt: TGCAGCGCTTCGACAGGAGTCTACGAGCAGTACTTC
cdr3_aa: CSASTGVYEQYF

v_call: TRBV29-1
clone_size: -
d_call: -
j_call: TRBJ2-4
cdr3_nt: TGCAGCGTTAGCCGGGGACGGGGAGAAAACATTCGGTACTTC
cdr3_aa: CSVSRGRGENIRYF

v_call: TRBV12-3/TRBV12-4
clone_size: many
d_call: TRBD2
j_call: TRBJ2-7
cdr3_nt: TGTGCCAGCAGTAGGGATCGGGGGGACGAGCAGTACTTC
cdr3_aa: CASSRDRGDEQYF

v_call: TRBV12-3/TRBV12-4
clone_size: -
d_call: -
j_call: TRBJ2-7
cdr3_nt: TGTGCCAGCAGTTCACACAGGGAGTACTCCTACGAGCAGTACTTC
cdr3_aa: CASSSHREYSYEQYF

v_call: TRBV6-6
clone_size: few
d_call: -
j_call: TRBJ2-3
cdr3_nt: TGTGCCAGCCTCGTAGTTAGCACAGATACGCAGTATTTT
cdr3_aa: CASLVVSTDTQYF

v_call: TRBV4-3
clone_size: -
d_call: -
j_call: TRBJ2-7
cdr3_nt: TGCGCCAGCAGCCATCCCGATTCCATGGGGCAGTACTTC
cdr3_aa: CASSHPDSMGQYF

v_call: TRBV15
clone_size: -
d_call: -
j_call: TRBJ1-2
cdr3_nt: TGTGCCACCAGCAGAGACGGGAATGGCTACACCTTC
cdr3_aa: CATSRDGNGYTF

v_call: TRBV5-6
clone_size: -
d_call: -
j_call: TRBJ2-5
cdr3_nt: TGTGTCAGCAGTCCCGTGGGAGGACGAGAGACCCAGTACTTC
cdr3_aa: CVSSPVGGRETQYF

v_call: TRBV12-3/TRBV12-4
clone_size: -
d_call: TRBD1
j_call: TRBJ2-1
cdr3_nt: TGTGCCAGCGGACAGGGAAATGAGCAGTTCTTC
cdr3_aa: CASGQGNEQFF

v_call: TRBV7-2
clone_size: many
d_call: -
j_call: TRBJ2-4
cdr3_nt: TGTGCCAGCAGTCACGAGGTGGGGAACATTCAGTACTTC
cdr3_aa: CASSHEVGNIQYF

v_call: TRBV12-3/TRBV12-4
clone_size: many
d_call: -
j_call: TRBJ2-3
cdr3_nt: TGTGCCAGCTCACGGGGGAGCACAGATACGCAGTATTTT
cdr3_aa: CASSRGSTDTQYF

v_call: TRBV9
clone_size: -
d_call: TRBD1
j_call: TRBJ2-7
cdr3_nt: TGTGCCAGCAGCGCCGGACAGGGGAATACCTACGAGCAGTACTTC
cdr3_aa: CASSAGQGNTYEQYF

v_call: TRBV19
clone_size: -
d_call: TRBD1
j_call: TRBJ2-6
cdr3_nt: TGTGCCATCTCCCGGGACAGCAGCTCTGGGGCCAACGTCCTGACTTTC
cdr3_aa: CAISRDSSSGANVLTF

v_call: TRBV10-3
clone_size: -
d_call: TRBD1
j_call: TRBJ1-2
cdr3_nt: TGTGCCATCAGTGACGTCGCAGGGGGGCCACCGCGTGGCTACACCTTC
cdr3_aa: CAISDVAGGPPRGYTF

v_call: TRBV20-1
clone_size: few
d_call: -
j_call: TRBJ2-7
cdr3_nt: TGCAGTGCTAGAGATACGGTTTCCTACGAGCAGTACTTC
cdr3_aa: CSARDTVSYEQYF

v_call: TRBV4-2
clone_size: -
d_call: -
j_call: TRBJ1-2
cdr3_nt: TGTGCCAGCAGTCGAAGTTTCAGGAGGGTGGATGGCTACACCTTC
cdr3_aa: CASSRSFRRVDGYTF

v_call: TRBV18
clone_size: -
d_call: TRBD1
j_call: TRBJ1-1
cdr3_nt: TGTGCCAGCTCTCGAAACCGGGACAGGGAGGGGGCTTTCTTT
cdr3_aa: CASSRNRDREGAFF

v_call: TRBV4-2
clone_size: -
d_call: TRBD2
j_call: TRBJ2-7
cdr3_nt: TGTGCCAGCAGCCTAGGACTAGCGGAGGTGGGAGAGCAGTACTTC
cdr3_aa: CASSLGLAEVGEQYF

v_call: TRBV6-5
clone_size: -
d_call: TRBD1
j_call: TRBJ2-7
cdr3_nt: TGTGCCAGCAGGCCCAGGACAGGGCCGTCCTACGAGCAGTACTTC
cdr3_aa: CASRPRTGPSYEQYF

v_call: TRBV28
clone_size: -
d_call: TRBD2
j_call: TRBJ2-5
cdr3_nt: TGTGCCAGCAGGACTAGCGGGGGGAGGATCCAAGAGACCCAGTACTTC
cdr3_aa: CASRTSGGRIQETQYF

v_call: TRBV6-1
clone_size: -
d_call: -
j_call: TRBJ1-2
cdr3_nt: TGTGCCAGCAGTGAAGCGTGGGGTCACTATGGCTACACCTTC
cdr3_aa: CASSEAWGHYGYTF

v_call: TRBV20-1
clone_size: few
d_call: -
j_call: TRBJ1-2
cdr3_nt: TGCAGTGCTCCGAGGACAGTCAACTATGGCTACACCTTC
cdr3_aa: CSAPRTVNYGYTF

v_call: TRBV4-2
clone_size: few
d_call: -
j_call: TRBJ2-3
cdr3_nt: TGTGCCAGCAGCCAAGGCGTTAGGGACGCCGCCTCAGATACGCAGTATTTT
cdr3_aa: CASSQGVRDAASDTQYF

v_call: TRBV18
clone_size: -
d_call: TRBD1
j_call: TRBJ2-7
cdr3_nt: TGTGCCAGCTCATCGGACAGGGGGGGATTGAGCTCCTACGAGCAGTACTTC
cdr3_aa: CASSSDRGGLSSYEQYF

v_call: TRBV12-3/TRBV12-4
clone_size: -
d_call: -
j_call: TRBJ2-2
cdr3_nt: TGTGCCAGCAGTTTAACACAGGGCGACACCGGGGAGCTGTTTTTT
cdr3_aa: CASSLTQGDTGELFF

v_call: TRBV13
clone_size: few
d_call: TRBD2
j_call: TRBJ2-3
cdr3_nt: TGTGCCAGCAGCTTCAGACTAGCGGGGGCCCTGGATACGCAGTATTTT
cdr3_aa: CASSFRLAGALDTQYF

v_call: TRBV7-2
clone_size: -
d_call: -
j_call: TRBJ2-1
cdr3_nt: TGTGCCAGCAGCTTTGACGACTCCTACAATGAGCAGTTCTTC
cdr3_aa: CASSFDDSYNEQFF

v_call: TRBV20-1
clone_size: -
d_call: -
j_call: TRBJ1-4
cdr3_nt: TGCAGTGCTAGAGAACCCAGGGGAGGTGGTGAAAAACTGTTTTTT
cdr3_aa: CSAREPRGGGEKLFF

v_call: TRBV4-2
clone_size: many
d_call: -
j_call: TRBJ1-2
cdr3_nt: TGTGCCAGCAGCCAAGATGGGAGCTATGGCTACACCTTC
cdr3_aa: CASSQDGSYGYTF

v_call: TRBV6-1
clone_size: -
d_call: -
j_call: TRBJ2-2
cdr3_nt: TGTGCCAGCACCTCCATGAGACCTGGGGAGCTGTTTTTT
cdr3_aa: CASTSMRPGELFF